The 29 T cell receptor beta chains below were found in one sample sequenced in a study of metastatic and nonmetastatic thyroid tumors. No patient had received any treatment before thyroid surgery. With MiXCR, TCRdb called clones anew from the PCR reads. Of about 28,000 clones in the sample, 16% were seen once. The sequenced material came from blood. These TCRs come from a female donor with papillary thyroid cancer or a benign thyroid nodule (not recorded which). Some clones in this sample may be carry-over from other donors' samples.

This clone was seen repeatedly, ten times or more. The chain is built from TRBV4-1 and TRBJ1-4; no clear D gene. Germline V CDR1 and CDR2: MGHRA, YSYEKL. Trimming took 4 bases from V and 7 from J, leaving 10 bases between them. CDR3 length: 13 residues. The CDR3 nucleotides read TGCGCCAGCAGCCGCCTGGCGGGTGAAAAACTGTTTTTT. This encodes CASSRLAGEKLFF.

This clone occurred a few times. The chain recombines TRBV5-4 with TRBJ2-3; D ambiguous. V lost 5 bases and J 4 bases, leaving 17 bases between the germline ends. Germline V lookup: CDR1 SGHNT, CDR2 YYREEE (reference sequence). There are 15 residues in the CDR3. The CDR3 loop reads CASSRTGAEADTQYF. CDR3 DNA: TGTGCCAGCAGTAGAACGGGCGCTGAAGCAGATACGCAGTATTTT.

The chain recombines TRBV9 with TRBJ1-2; 9 bases are shared with TRBD1. The V gene end was trimmed by 3 bases and the J gene end by 6 bases; junction bases not matched to a gene: 3. The CDR3 runs to 13 residues. Germline V CDR1 and CDR2: SGDLS, YYNGEE. CDR3 bases: TGTGCCAGCAGCGCCACAGGGGGCGATGGCTACACCTTC. It codes for CASSATGGDGYTF.

This clone was counted only a few times. J is TRBJ2-2 and V is TRBV9, with D perhaps TRBD2 (6 bases). Germline V gives CDR1 SGDLS, CDR2 YYNGEE. V shed 4 bases and J shed 8 bases, with 9 bases lying between them. The CDR3 is 12 residues long. CDR3 bases: TGTGCCAGCAGCCGGGGAGGAGGGGAGCTGTTTTTT. It is translated as CASSRGGGELFF. The variable domain in full, with the rest retrieved from reference TRBV9 and TRBJ2-2, is DSGVTQTPKHLITATGQRVTLRCSPRSGDLSVYWYQQSLDQGLQFLIQYYNGEERAKGNILERFSAQQFPDLHSELNLSSLELGDSALYFCASSRGGGELFFGEGSRLTVL.

This clone has just a few counts. This chain joins TRBV15 and TRBJ2-1; unclear D gene. Trimming took 6 bases from V and 2 from J, leaving 8 bases between them. Per the germline V gene, CDR1 is LNHNV and CDR2 is YYDKDF (reference sequence). CDR3 length equals 13 residues. The DNA for the CDR3 is TGTGCCACCAGTAAACCGACCTACAATGAGCAGTTCTTC. Translation: CATSKPTYNEQFF.

The chain combines TRBV29-1 with TRBJ2-1, with a weak D call TRBD2 (6 bases). The CDR3 is 10 amino acids. The germline gives CDR1 SQVTM, CDR2 ANQGSEA. V gave up 6 bases and J gave up 9 bases, with 9 bases separating them. As DNA, the CDR3 is TGCAGCGTAGGGGACTTTGAGCAGTTCTTC. It codes for CSVGDFEQFF.

For this clone: A much larger clone is a single base away; this may be a read error. The rearrangement uses TRBV5-1 and TRBJ2-2; weak D call: TRBD1 (7 bases). The germline V gene has CDR1 SGHRS and CDR2 YFSETQ. The length of the CDR3 is 14 residues. The CDR3 DNA reads TGCGCCAGCAGCAGACAGGGCGTCACCGGGGGGCTGTTTTTT. This encodes CASSRQGVTGGLFF.

This clone was counted at least ten times. This sample includes further DNA sequences coding for the same CDR3. This chain uses TRBV12-3 or TRBV12-4 with TRBJ1-5; no definite D call. This CDR3 is 14 amino acids long. The germline V and J ends were trimmed by 1 base and 2 bases, with 6 bases remaining between them. This chain's CDR3 is CASSLGTGNQPQHF. DNA for the CDR3: TGTGCCAGCAGTTTAGGAACGGGCAATCAGCCCCAGCATTTT.

This clone was observed many times. The chain employs TRBV6-4 and TRBJ2-6; D not certain. CDR3 length: 15 residues. CDR1 is MRHNA and CDR2 is SNTAGT in the germline V gene. Trimming removed 5 bases from V and 2 bases from J, with 10 bases in between. The CDR3 region has the DNA TGTGCCAGCAGTACAGAAGCTGCTGGGGCCAACGTCCTGACTTTC. It encodes CASSTEAAGANVLTF.

This clone was recorded many times. The V call is TRBV5-5, the J call TRBJ1-1; 9 positions agree with TRBD1. V trimming: 2 bases; J trimming: 5 bases; junction bases outside the gene matches: 4. This CDR3 has 14 residues. Germline V gene lookup returns CDR1 SGHKS and CDR2 YYEKEE (reference sequence). As DNA, the CDR3 is TGTGCCAGCAGCTTACAGGGGGCGATTACTGAAGCTTTCTTT. Protein: CASSLQGAITEAFF.

Details on this clone: A junction boundary mismatches the germline segment, possibly from a read error. This chain connects TRBV5-1 to TRBJ2-7; D unresolved. The germline gives CDR1 SGHRS, CDR2 YFSETQ. The CDR3 is 13 residues long. CDR3 protein: CASILEIFRRQYF. CDR3 DNA sequence: TGCGCCAGCATCTTGGAAATCTTTCGGAGACAGTACTTC. Supplemented by reference TRBV5-1 and TRBJ2-7, the full variable domain reads KAGVTQTPRYLIKTRGQQVTLSCSPISGHRSVSWYQQTPGQGLQFLFEYFSETQRNKGNFPGRFSGRQFSNSRSEMNVSTLELGDSALYLCASILEIFRRQYFGPGTRLTVT.

This clone was seen at least ten times. V usage is TRBV19 and J usage is TRBJ1-4, with D perhaps TRBD1 (6 bases). V lost 5 bases and J lost 8, with 21 bases in between. CDR3 length: 16 residues. CDR1 is LNHDA, CDR2 SQIVND, per germline (reference sequence). The CDR3 loop is CASSAPEGEKGEKLFF. The CDR3 nucleotides are TGTGCCAGTAGTGCACCCGAGGGGGAGAAGGGAGAAAAACTGTTTTTT. The variable domain in full, completed from reference TRBV19 and TRBJ1-4, reads DGGITQSPKYLFRKEGQNVTLSCEQNLNHDAMYWYRQDPGQGLRLIYYSQIVNDFQKGDIAEGYSVSREKKESFPLTVTSAQKNPTAFYLCASSAPEGEKGEKLFFGSGTQLSVL.

The CDR3 sequence: CASSRRTATFSGANVLTF. In nucleotides, the CDR3 is TGTGCCAGCAGTAGACGGACAGCTACCTTCTCTGGGGCCAACGTCCTGACTTTC. The rearrangement uses TRBV2 and TRBJ2-6; possible D gene TRBD1, 6 bases. Per the germline V gene, CDR1 is SNHLY and CDR2 is FYNNEI. The V gene lost 5 bases and the J gene lost 0 bases, with 17 bases spanning the gap. The CDR3 consists of 18 residues.

As for this clone: A much larger clonotype is one base distant, so this may be a read error. The V gene is TRBV20-1, the J gene TRBJ2-7, with 7 bases fitting TRBD2. Germline V lookup: CDR1 DFQATT, CDR2 SNEGSKA (reference sequence). The V gene end was trimmed by 2 bases and the J gene end by 6 bases; junction bases not matched to a gene: 10. The CDR3 spans 14 residues. The DNA of the CDR3 is TGCAGTGCTAGACTATCGGGGGGTAGCTTCGAGCAGTACTTC. It is translated as CSARLSGGSFEQYF.

This clone appeared many times. This sequence joins TRBV2 and TRBJ1-2, with TRBD1 as a possible D gene (6 bases). The CDR3 is 20 residues long. The germline V and J ends were trimmed by 4 bases and 5 bases, with 32 bases remaining between them. CDR1 and CDR2 (germline): SNHLY, FYNNEI. For the CDR3, the DNA is TGTGCCAGCAGTGCCCCGGATGACTACAGGGCGTCTTCCCGTGGGTATGGCTACACCTTC. Protein sequence: CASSAPDDYRASSRGYGYTF.

This clone was counted only a few times. The junction does not match germline at one end; this may be a read error. The V call is TRBV28, the J call TRBJ1-1; TRBD1 is a possible D gene (5 bases). Germline CDR1 MDHEN, CDR2 SYDVKM. This CDR3 contains 12 residues. CDR3 region: CASTLGVTEALF. DNA of the CDR3: TGTGCCAGCACCCTGGGGGTTACTGAAGCTTTGTTT.

The sample holds many counts of this clone. The V call is TRBV20-1, the J call TRBJ2-3, with D unresolved. The V end lost 6 bases, the J end lost 1 base, and 17 bases lay between the germline ends. Germline CDR1 is DFQATT and CDR2 is SNEGSKA (reference sequence). This CDR3 contains 15 residues. CDR3: CSAQNWHGGTDTQYF. The CDR3, as DNA: TGCAGTGCCCAGAACTGGCATGGGGGCACAGATACGCAGTATTTT.

This clone was picked up many times. The rearrangement joins TRBV7-6 to TRBJ2-2; possibly TRBD1 or TRBD2 for D (5 bases each). Germline loops: CDR1 SGHVS, CDR2 FNYEAQ. CDR3 size: 13 residues. Trimming removed 2 bases from V and 6 bases from J, with 7 bases in between. The CDR3 reads CASSLQGAGELFF. CDR3 in DNA: TGTGCCAGCAGCTTACAGGGAGCCGGGGAGCTGTTTTTT.

In its sample, this clone was seen a few times. The chain has TRBV19 and TRBJ2-7; D may be TRBD1 (6 bases). Germline-derived CDR1 and CDR2 are LNHDA and SQIVND (reference sequence). Between the trimmed V and J ends, which lost 5 bases and 5 bases, there was a span of 13 bases. The CDR3 has 13 residues. The DNA for the CDR3 is TGTGCCAGTAGTGGGTCAGGGGCCCACGAGCAGTACTTC. Translating gives CASSGSGAHEQYF.

This clone was picked up many times. The J gene is TRBJ1-1, the V gene TRBV7-9; D is ambiguous. This CDR3 is 13 amino acids long. Looked up from germline, CDR1 is SEHNR and CDR2 is FQNEAQ (reference sequence). Trimming removed 2 bases from V and 2 bases from J, with 6 bases in between. CDR3 nucleotide sequence: TGTGCCAGCAGCTTATCAGGAAACACTGAAGCTTTCTTT. Amino acids: CASSLSGNTEAFF.

Ten or more counts support this clone. The V call is TRBV14, the J call TRBJ1-6; TRBD1 agrees at 7 bases. Germline V gene lookup returns CDR1 SGHDN and CDR2 FVKESK. The CDR3 is 15 amino acids. The J segment lost 7 bases and the V segment lost 3 bases, leaving 6 bases of the junction unmatched. CDR3 in DNA: TGTGCCAGCAGCCATCGAGGGGGCGGGAATTCACCCCTCCACTTT. Translating it yields CASSHRGGGNSPLHF.

This clone was recorded only once. The rearrangement uses TRBV7-8 and TRBJ1-2, with 10 bases fitting TRBD1. V lost 4 bases and J lost 2; bases outside the gene matches: 1. The germline CDR1 and CDR2 sequences are SGHVS and FQNEAQ. CDR3 length: 14 amino acids. The CDR3 coding sequence is TGTGCCAGCAGCTCGGGACAGGGGAACTATGGCTACACCTTC. Encoded protein: CASSSGQGNYGYTF.

Ten or more counts support this clone. CDR3 nucleotide sequence: TGTGCCAGCAGCCCCGGACTAGCGGGAGAAACAGATACGCAGTATTTT. Its translation is CASSPGLAGETDTQYF. The V call is TRBV12-3 or TRBV12-4, the J call TRBJ2-3, with 13 bases fitting TRBD2. V was pared by 6 bases and J by 3 bases, with 6 bases of the junction left unmatched. This CDR3 contains 16 residues.

The chain employs TRBV6-1 and TRBJ2-5, with unresolved D. The germline gives CDR1 MNHNS, CDR2 SASEGT. Trimming cost V 7 bases and J 4 bases, with 19 bases left between them. The CDR3 is 15 amino acids. The CDR3 DNA reads TGTGCCAGCACTGTTAACGGTGGGCTTCGAGAGACCCAGTACTTC. Translation: CASTVNGGLRETQYF.

This clone showed up just a few times. V and J are TRBV27 and TRBJ2-1; D gene uncertain. Germline CDR1 MNHEY, CDR2 SMNVEV (reference sequence). V shed 8 bases and J shed 4 bases, with 18 bases lying between them. The CDR3 spans 15 residues. CDR3 region: CASSFSGMRYNEQFF. The CDR3, as DNA: TGTGCCAGCTCGTTTTCTGGGATGAGGTACAATGAGCAGTTCTTC.

This chain joins TRBV30 and TRBJ1-2; TRBD1 is a possible D gene (5 bases). This CDR3 is built from 13 residues. CDR1 GTSNPN and CDR2 SVGIG come from the germline V gene (reference sequence). The CDR3 DNA follows: TGTGCTAAGACCGGGCAGGGTAACTATGGCTACACCTTC. This sequence encodes CAKTGQGNYGYTF.

At least ten counts were recorded for this clone. This rearrangement joins TRBV11-2 to TRBJ2-7; TRBD1 matches 12 bases. J lost 7 bases, V lost 6 bases, and 4 bases had no gene match. This CDR3 comprises 13 residues. Germline V gene data show CDR1 as SGHAT and CDR2 as FQNNGV. The CDR3 sequence: CASRGQGAQEQYF. As DNA, the CDR3 is TGTGCCAGCAGGGGACAGGGGGCTCAGGAGCAGTACTTC.

This clone was detected many times. DNA of the CDR3: TGCAGTGCTAGAGATAGGGATTTTCGGGAGACCCAGTACTTC. It specifies CSARDRDFRETQYF. The chain uses TRBV20-1 and TRBJ2-5; D not certain. The CDR3 is made up of 14 amino acids. With 0 bases removed from V and 5 bases from J, the gap between germline ends came to 13 bases. The V gene's germline CDR1 is DFQATT and CDR2 SNEGSKA (reference sequence).

This clone was counted ten times or more. The chain carries TRBV4-1 and TRBJ1-1, with no clear D. Germline lookup yields CDR1 MGHRA and CDR2 YSYEKL. The V gene lost 3 bases and the J gene lost 0 bases, with 17 bases spanning the gap. This CDR3 region has 17 residues. CDR3 region: CASSQERQQIMNTEAFF. Written as DNA, the CDR3 is TGCGCCAGCAGCCAGGAAAGACAACAGATAATGAACACTGAAGCTTTCTTT.